This T cell receptor beta chain derives from a study of early stage breast cancer tumors. Looking at the study overall: Each sample averaged approximately 9.6-fold read coverage. Notes on the study in general: Most shared enriched TCRB sequences were commonly generated ones.

Sequencing used immunoSEQ multiplex PCR; TCRdb keeps in-frame clones, though not all of them. The sample consists of fewer than 75,000 clones, over 60% of them appearing once. This CDR3 comprises 13 residues. Germline lookup yields CDR1 SNHLY and CDR2 FYNNEI. Between the trimmed V and J ends, which lost 7 bases and 1 base, there was a span of 10 bases. With regard to this clone: Its target is unknown.

This receptor was identified in a person in their thirties with breast cancer. The sample consisted of blood. J is TRBJ2-5 and V is TRBV2; possible D gene TRBD1, 6 bases. The CDR3 protein is CASTRGTQETQYF. CDR3 DNA sequence: TGTGCCAGCACCAGGGGAACCCAAGAGACCCAGTACTTC.